These T cell receptor beta chains were read from a single sample in a study of blood T cell repertoires in COVID-19. Some clones are missing from TCRdb's copy, which holds only in-frame ones; the method was immunoSEQ multiplex PCR. The sample contains 300,000 to 500,000 clones, approximately 88% of which appear only once. Sequencing was done on a sample of PBMCs or T cells enriched from blood (not recorded which). The source is a woman in her twenties or thirties with acute COVID-19. CDR3s include the opening cysteine and the closing phenylalanine or tryptophan. The D gene is left open where the match is weak. Only part of the rows carry a size: once, few, many, or a class if the clone is expanded.

NA	TRBJ2-1	NA	TRBV7-3	CASSLLADSNEQFF	TGTGCCAGCAGCTTATTAGCTGATAGTAATGAGCAGTTCTTC
NA	TRBJ2-2	NA	TRBV7-7	CASSPQSGELFF	TGTGCCAGCAGCCCACAATCGGGGGAGCTGTTTTTT
NA	TRBJ2-1	NA	TRBV12-3/TRBV12-4	CASSLGGGNEQFF	TGTGCCAGCAGTCTAGGTGGGGGGAATGAGCAGTTCTTC
TRBD1	TRBJ1-3	NA	TRBV19	CAARGLENTIYF	TGTGCCGCCAGGGGGCTGGAAAACACCATATATTTT
NA	TRBJ1-3	NA	TRBV21-1	CATTAYRIGNTIYF	TGTGCCACCACAGCATACAGAATTGGAAACACCATATATTTT
NA	TRBJ2-3	NA	TRBV6-5	CASSYRRAGGTDTQYF	TGTGCCAGCAGTTACCGCCGGGCCGGGGGCACAGATACGCAGTATTTT
NA	TRBJ1-5	NA	TRBV7-2	CASSSQGGSNQPQHF	TGTGCCAGCAGCTCGCAGGGAGGGAGCAATCAGCCCCAGCATTTT
TRBD1	TRBJ1-3	NA	TRBV9	CASSATTGSGNTIYF	TGTGCCAGCAGCGCGACGACAGGGTCTGGAAACACCATATATTTT
NA	TRBJ1-3	NA	TRBV24-1	CATSGGNTEQYSGNTIYF	TGTGCCACCAGCGGAGGGAACACGGAGCAGTATTCGGGAAACACCATATATTTT
NA	TRBJ1-3	NA	TRBV2	CASRGDSGNTIYF	TGTGCCAGCAGAGGAGACTCTGGAAACACCATATATTTT
NA	TRBJ1-2	NA	TRBV6-2/TRBV6-3	CASSYSTLTGTHYGYTF	TGTGCCAGCAGTTACTCGACGCTCACCGGGACTCACTATGGCTACACCTTC
NA	TRBJ1-4	NA	TRBV18	CASSPYRQNEKLFF	TGTGCCAGCTCACCATACAGGCAAAATGAAAAACTGTTTTTT
NA	TRBJ1-5	NA	TRBV7-9	CASSTELDGLNSNQPQHF	TGTGCCAGCAGCACTGAGTTGGACGGACTAAATAGCAATCAGCCCCAGCATTTT
NA	TRBJ1-2	NA	TRBV7-9	CASTIGAGVLGYTF	TGTGCCAGCACCATTGGAGCGGGGGTTCTTGGCTACACCTTC
TRBD1	TRBJ2-3	NA	TRBV10-3	CAISGGQATDTQYF	TGTGCCATCAGTGGCGGACAGGCGACAGATACGCAGTATTTT
TRBD2	TRBJ2-1	NA	TRBV4-2	CASSPIGASGGPSSYNEQFF	TGTGCCAGCAGCCCCATCGGGGCTAGCGGGGGTCCAAGCTCCTACAATGAGCAGTTCTTC
TRBD1	TRBJ2-2	NA	TRBV6-1	CASSEWTGGLTGGELFF	TGTGCCAGCAGTGAATGGACAGGGGGCCTGACAGGCGGGGAGCTGTTTTTT
TRBD1	TRBJ2-7	NA	TRBV9	CASTPSTGGLYEQYF	TGTGCCAGCACCCCCTCGACAGGGGGCCTGTACGAGCAGTACTTC
TRBD1	TRBJ1-1	NA	TRBV7-3	CASSLQGEWTEAFF	TGTGCCAGCAGCCTGCAGGGGGAGTGGACTGAAGCTTTCTTT
NA	TRBJ1-3	NA	TRBV29-1	CSAHDGNTIYF	TGCAGCGCCCATGACGGGAACACCATATATTTT
NA	TRBJ2-1	once	TRBV10-3	CAIKGVGDHNEQFF	TGTGCCATCAAGGGGGTTGGGGACCACAATGAGCAGTTCTTC
NA	TRBJ1-1	NA	TRBV4-1	CASSQGQWRGTEAFF	TGCGCCAGCAGCCAAGGACAGTGGAGGGGTACTGAAGCTTTCTTT
NA	TRBJ1-2	NA	TRBV12-3/TRBV12-4	CASSTGSNYGYTF	TGTGCCAGCAGTACAGGGTCTAACTATGGCTACACCTTC
TRBD1	TRBJ2-7	NA	TRBV2	CASSEGPGTGTYEQYF	TGTGCCAGCAGTGAGGGACCCGGGACAGGGACCTACGAGCAGTACTTC
NA	TRBJ2-2	NA	TRBV24-1	CATSPSRGGELFF	TGTGCCACCAGCCCCTCGCGGGGCGGGGAGCTGTTTTTT
TRBD1	TRBJ1-6	NA	TRBV5-1	CASSSDRDVSPLHF	TGCGCCAGCAGCTCCGACAGGGACGTTTCACCCCTCCACTTT
NA	TRBJ2-2	NA	TRBV6-6	CASSYPGDSTGELFF	TGTGCCAGCAGTTACCCGGGAGACAGCACCGGGGAGCTGTTTTTT
NA	TRBJ2-1	few	TRBV7-2	CASSLVLVSQYNEQFF	TGTGCCAGCAGCTTAGTCCTTGTGTCTCAGTACAATGAGCAGTTCTTC
TRBD2	TRBJ2-7	NA	TRBV11-1	CATGTSGYEQYF	TGTGCCACCGGGACTAGCGGCTACGAGCAGTACTTC
TRBD1	TRBJ1-2	NA	TRBV9	CASKSTGGKYGYTF	TGTGCCAGCAAGTCGACAGGGGGCAAATATGGCTACACCTTC
TRBD1	TRBJ2-1	NA	TRBV5-1	CASSLAGKGAPVYEQFF	TGCGCCAGCAGCTTGGCCGGGAAGGGGGCGCCGGTTTATGAGCAGTTCTTC
TRBD1	TRBJ1-1	NA	TRBV30	CAWSGRGLPYTEAFF	TGTGCCTGGAGCGGTAGGGGGCTCCCCTACACTGAAGCTTTCTTT
NA	TRBJ1-4	NA	TRBV10-2	CASSGGPGELFF	TGCGCCAGCAGTGGGGGACCGGGAGAACTGTTTTTT
NA	TRBJ1-2	NA	TRBV7-2	CASSPGGSNYGYTF	TGTGCCAGCAGCCCGGGAGGCAGTAACTATGGCTACACCTTC
TRBD1	TRBJ1-6	NA	TRBV6-5	CASRWTGMGSPLHF	TGTGCCAGCAGATGGACAGGGATGGGATCACCCCTCCACTTT
TRBD1	TRBJ1-6	NA	TRBV7-2	CASRTDRGGSPLHF	TGTGCCAGCAGGACTGACAGGGGTGGCTCACCCCTCCACTTT
TRBD1	TRBJ2-7	NA	TRBV11-2	CASSPPYGDRPTRLDEQYF	TGTGCCAGCAGCCCCCCATATGGGGACAGACCTACCCGCTTAGACGAGCAGTACTTC
NA	TRBJ1-2	NA	TRBV4-1	CASSHPGTRTDGYTF	TGCGCCAGCAGCCATCCCGGGACTCGGACTGATGGCTACACCTTC
TRBD1	TRBJ1-6	few	TRBV7-2	CASSPTTGGVDSPLHF	TGTGCCAGCAGCCCTACAACAGGGGGAGTGGATTCACCCCTCCACTTT
TRBD1	TRBJ1-1	NA	TRBV29-1	CSVIGQGNTEAFF	TGCAGCGTTATCGGACAGGGGAACACTGAAGCTTTCTTT
TRBD1	TRBJ2-7	NA	TRBV6-1	CASSEGTGAYEQYF	TGTGCCAGCAGTGAAGGGACAGGCGCCTACGAGCAGTACTTC
NA	TRBJ1-4	NA	TRBV4-3	CASSQENTGTEKLFF	TGCGCCAGCAGCCAAGAAAATACAGGAACTGAAAAACTGTTTTTT
NA	TRBJ1-2	NA	TRBV9	CASSVSDRMNYGYTF	TGTGCCAGCAGCGTATCGGACAGAATGAACTATGGCTACACCTTC
NA	TRBJ1-2	NA	TRBV18	CASSQQESNYGYTF	TGTGCCAGCTCGCAACAGGAATCTAACTATGGCTACACCTTC
TRBD2	TRBJ2-5	NA	TRBV5-1	CASSLSTSGAQETQYF	TGCGCCAGCAGCTTGTCGACTAGCGGGGCCCAAGAGACCCAGTACTTC
TRBD1	TRBJ1-6	NA	TRBV7-2	CASSNRGGNSPLHF	TGTGCCAGCAGTAACAGGGGAGGTAATTCACCCCTCCACTTT
NA	TRBJ1-1	NA	TRBV28	CASSGSRAEAFF	TGTGCCAGCAGCGGCAGTCGGGCTGAAGCTTTCTTT
NA	TRBJ1-1	NA	TRBV5-6	CASSWGQGYGTEAFF	TGTGCCAGCAGCTGGGGGCAGGGATACGGCACTGAAGCTTTCTTT
TRBD2	TRBJ2-3	NA	TRBV7-2	CASTLRPLAGVGDTQYF	TGTGCCAGCACCCTTAGGCCTCTAGCGGGGGTAGGAGATACGCAGTATTTT
TRBD1	TRBJ2-7	NA	TRBV29-1	CSVGGQGALYEQYF	TGCAGCGTCGGGGGACAGGGGGCTCTTTACGAGCAGTACTTC
TRBD2	TRBJ2-7	NA	TRBV6-2/TRBV6-3	CASSRQAGGSYEQYF	TGTGCCAGCAGTAGACAAGCGGGGGGGTCCTACGAGCAGTACTTC
NA	TRBJ2-3	NA	TRBV15	CATSRPAGPTDTQYF	TGTGCCACCAGCAGACCCGCGGGCCCCACAGATACGCAGTATTTT
NA	TRBJ2-2	NA	TRBV15	CATSRDQGPGELFF	TGTGCCACCAGCAGAGATCAGGGCCCCGGGGAGCTGTTTTTT
TRBD1	TRBJ1-2	NA	TRBV24-1	CATSESGTAYGYTF	TGTGCCACCAGTGAGTCCGGGACAGCCTATGGCTACACCTTC
TRBD2	TRBJ2-1	NA	TRBV7-8	CASSLSSGLEQFF	TGTGCCAGCAGCTTATCTAGCGGGCTTGAGCAGTTCTTC
TRBD1	TRBJ2-2	NA	TRBV13	CASSWGQGPVTGELFF	TGTGCCAGCAGCTGGGGACAGGGGCCCGTCACCGGGGAGCTGTTTTTT
TRBD1	TRBJ1-5	NA	TRBV2	CATSDRSNQPQHF	TGTGCCACATCGGACAGGAGCAATCAGCCCCAGCATTTT